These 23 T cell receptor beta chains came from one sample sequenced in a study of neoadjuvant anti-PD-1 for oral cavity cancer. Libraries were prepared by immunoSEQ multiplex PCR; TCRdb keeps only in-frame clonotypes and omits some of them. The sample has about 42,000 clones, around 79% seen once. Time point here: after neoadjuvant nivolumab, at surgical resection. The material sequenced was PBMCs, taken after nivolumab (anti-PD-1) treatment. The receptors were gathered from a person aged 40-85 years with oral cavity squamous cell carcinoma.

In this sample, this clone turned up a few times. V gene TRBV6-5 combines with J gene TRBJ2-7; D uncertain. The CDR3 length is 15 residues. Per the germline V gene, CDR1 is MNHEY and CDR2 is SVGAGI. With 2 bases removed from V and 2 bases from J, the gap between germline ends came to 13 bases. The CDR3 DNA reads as TGTGCCAGCAGTTACGCGCAGCAAGGGCCCTACGAGCAGTACTTC. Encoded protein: CASSYAQQGPYEQYF.

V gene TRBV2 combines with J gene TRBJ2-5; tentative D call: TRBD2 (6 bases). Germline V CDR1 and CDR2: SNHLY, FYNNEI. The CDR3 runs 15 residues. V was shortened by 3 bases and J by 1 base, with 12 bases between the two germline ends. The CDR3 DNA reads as TGTGCCAGCAGTGATAACGGGAGAGCCCAAGAGACCCAGTACTTC. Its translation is CASSDNGRAQETQYF. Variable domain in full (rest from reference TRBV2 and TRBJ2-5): EPEVTQTPSHQVTQMGQEVILRCVPISNHLYFYWYRQILGQKVEFLVSFYNNEISEKSEIFDDQFSVERPDGSNFTLKIRSTKLEDSAMYFCASSDNGRAQETQYFGPGTRLLVL.

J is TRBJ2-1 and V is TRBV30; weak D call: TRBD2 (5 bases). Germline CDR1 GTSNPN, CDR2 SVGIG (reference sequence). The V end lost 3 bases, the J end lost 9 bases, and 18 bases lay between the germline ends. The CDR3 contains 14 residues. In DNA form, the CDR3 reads TGTGCCTGGAGCGCAAGCGGATCGAGGAGTGAGCAGTTCTTC. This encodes CAWSASGSRSEQFF.

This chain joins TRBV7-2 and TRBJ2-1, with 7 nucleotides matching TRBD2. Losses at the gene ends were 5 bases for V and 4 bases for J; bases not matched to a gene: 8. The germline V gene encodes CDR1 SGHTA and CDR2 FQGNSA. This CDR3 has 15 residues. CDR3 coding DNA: TGTGCCAGCAGCGGCCCCAGCGGGGCTTACAATGAGCAGTTCTTC. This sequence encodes CASSGPSGAYNEQFF.

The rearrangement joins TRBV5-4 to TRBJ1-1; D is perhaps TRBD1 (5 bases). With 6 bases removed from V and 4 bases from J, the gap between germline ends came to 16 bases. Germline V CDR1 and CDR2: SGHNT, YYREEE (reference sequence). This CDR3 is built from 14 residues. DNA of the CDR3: TGTGCCAGCACCCTCTCGGGGGAGGGCACTGAAGCTTTCTTT. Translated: CASTLSGEGTEAFF.

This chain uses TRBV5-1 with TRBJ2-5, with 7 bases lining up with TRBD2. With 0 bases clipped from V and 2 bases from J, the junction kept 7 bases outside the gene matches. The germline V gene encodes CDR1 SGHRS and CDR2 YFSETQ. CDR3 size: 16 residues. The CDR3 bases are TGCGCCAGCAGCTTGGAAATAGCGGGTCCTCAAGAGACCCAGTACTTC. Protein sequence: CASSLEIAGPQETQYF. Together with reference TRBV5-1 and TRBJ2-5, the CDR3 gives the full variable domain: KAGVTQTPRYLIKTRGQQVTLSCSPISGHRSVSWYQQTPGQGLQFLFEYFSETQRNKGNFPGRFSGRQFSNSRSEMNVSTLELGDSALYLCASSLEIAGPQETQYFGPGTRLLVL.

CDR3 DNA: TGTGCCAGCAGCTCTGACCGCGTCTATGGCTACACCTTC. This gives the protein CASSSDRVYGYTF. The rearrangement links TRBV7-2 to TRBJ1-2; D ambiguous. V lost 4 bases, J lost 4 bases, and 10 bases lay in between. Germline-derived CDR1 and CDR2 are SGHTA and FQGNSA. The CDR3 extends over 13 amino acids.

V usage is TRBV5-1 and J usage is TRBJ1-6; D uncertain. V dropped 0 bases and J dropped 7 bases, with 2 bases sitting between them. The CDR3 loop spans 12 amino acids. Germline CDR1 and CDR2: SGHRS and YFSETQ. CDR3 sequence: CASSLGNSPLHF. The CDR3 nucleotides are TGCGCCAGCAGCTTGGGAAATTCACCCCTCCACTTT.

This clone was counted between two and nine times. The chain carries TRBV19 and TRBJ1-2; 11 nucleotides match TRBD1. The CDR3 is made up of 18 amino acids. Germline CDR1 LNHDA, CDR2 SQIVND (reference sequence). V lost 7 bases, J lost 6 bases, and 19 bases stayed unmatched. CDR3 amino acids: CASNHIPGQGADGHGYTF. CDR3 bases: TGTGCCAGTAACCATATACCCGGACAGGGGGCGGATGGGCATGGCTACACCTTC.

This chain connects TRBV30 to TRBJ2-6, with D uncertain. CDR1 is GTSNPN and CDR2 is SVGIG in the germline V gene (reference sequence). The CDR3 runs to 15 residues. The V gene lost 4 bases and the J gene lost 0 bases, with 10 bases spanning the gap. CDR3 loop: CAWIRPSSGANVLTF. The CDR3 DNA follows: TGTGCCTGGATTAGGCCGAGCTCTGGGGCCAACGTCCTGACTTTC.

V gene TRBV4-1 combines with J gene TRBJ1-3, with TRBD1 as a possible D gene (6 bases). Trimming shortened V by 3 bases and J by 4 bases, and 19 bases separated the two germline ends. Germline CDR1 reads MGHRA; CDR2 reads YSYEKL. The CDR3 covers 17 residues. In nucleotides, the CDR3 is TGCGCCAGCAGCCAGCGGCCCACGGGGGCTGACGGAAACACCATATATTTT. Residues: CASSQRPTGADGNTIYF.

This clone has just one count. The CDR3 sequence is CASSLTSGRQGDTQYF. In DNA form, the CDR3 reads TGTGCCAGCAGCCTGACTAGCGGGAGACAGGGAGATACGCAGTATTTT. The chain joins TRBV5-5 to TRBJ2-3; 12 bases line up with TRBD2. This CDR3 is 16 amino acids long. Germline CDR1 and CDR2: SGHKS and YYEKEE (reference sequence). After removal of 4 bases from V and 5 bases from J, the junction contained 8 bases not matched to a gene.

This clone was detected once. The CDR3 here is CASRSPREGSGGYTF. The CDR3 nucleotides are TGTGCCAGTAGATCACCCAGGGAAGGGTCTGGAGGCTACACCTTC. V is TRBV19 and J is TRBJ1-2, with TRBD1 as a possible D gene (5 bases). Trimming stripped 6 bases from V and 8 bases from J, with 22 bases between. The CDR3 runs 15 residues. Germline CDR1 LNHDA, CDR2 SQIVND (reference sequence). Together with reference TRBV19 and TRBJ1-2, the CDR3 gives the full variable domain: DGGITQSPKYLFRKEGQNVTLSCEQNLNHDAMYWYRQDPGQGLRLIYYSQIVNDFQKGDIAEGYSVSREKKESFPLTVTSAQKNPTAFYLCASRSPREGSGGYTFGSGTRLTVV.

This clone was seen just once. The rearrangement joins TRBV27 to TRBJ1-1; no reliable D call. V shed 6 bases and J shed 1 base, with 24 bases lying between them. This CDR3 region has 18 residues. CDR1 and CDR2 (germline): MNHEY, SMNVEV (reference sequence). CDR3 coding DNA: TGTGCCAGCAGATCAGATCACAACAAGGGAACGGAGAACACTGAAGCTTTCTTT. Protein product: CASRSDHNKGTENTEAFF.

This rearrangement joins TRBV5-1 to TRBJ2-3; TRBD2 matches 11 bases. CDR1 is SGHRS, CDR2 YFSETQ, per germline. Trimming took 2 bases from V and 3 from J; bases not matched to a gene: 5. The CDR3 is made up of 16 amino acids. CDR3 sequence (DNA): TGCGCCAGCAGCTTATTGGGACTAGCGGTGACAGATACGCAGTATTTT. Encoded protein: CASSLLGLAVTDTQYF.

The CDR3 region has the DNA TGTGCCAGCAGCCCCGCTCAAGATACGCAGTATTTT. The encoded protein is CASSPAQDTQYF. The chain employs TRBV7-9 and TRBJ2-3; D uncertain. V gave up 5 bases and J gave up 5 bases, with 8 bases separating them. Germline CDR1 SEHNR, CDR2 FQNEAQ (reference sequence). This CDR3 has 12 residues.

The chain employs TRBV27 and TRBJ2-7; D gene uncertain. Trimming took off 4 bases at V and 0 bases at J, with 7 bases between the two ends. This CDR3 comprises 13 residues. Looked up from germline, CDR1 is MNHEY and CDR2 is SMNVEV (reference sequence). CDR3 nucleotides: TGTGCCAGCAGTTACCAAAGCTCCTACGAGCAGTACTTC. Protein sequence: CASSYQSSYEQYF.

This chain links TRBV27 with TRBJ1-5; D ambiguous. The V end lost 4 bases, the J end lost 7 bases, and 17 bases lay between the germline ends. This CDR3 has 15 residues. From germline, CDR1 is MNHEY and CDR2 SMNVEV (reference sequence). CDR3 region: CASSSLAKGKQPQHF. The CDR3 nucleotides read TGTGCCAGCAGTTCTTTGGCAAAAGGGAAACAGCCCCAGCATTTT.

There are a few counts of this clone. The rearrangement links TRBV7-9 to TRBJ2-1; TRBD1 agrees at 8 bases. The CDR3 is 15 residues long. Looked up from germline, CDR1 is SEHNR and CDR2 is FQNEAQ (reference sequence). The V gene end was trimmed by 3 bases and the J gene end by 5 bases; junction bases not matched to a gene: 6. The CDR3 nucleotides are TGTGCCAGCAGCTTTGGGGACAGGCCCGACAATGAGCAGTTCTTC. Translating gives CASSFGDRPDNEQFF.

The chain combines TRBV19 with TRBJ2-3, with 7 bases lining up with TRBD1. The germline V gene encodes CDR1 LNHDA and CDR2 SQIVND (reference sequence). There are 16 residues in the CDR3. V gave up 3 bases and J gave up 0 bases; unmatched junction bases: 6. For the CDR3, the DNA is TGTGCCAGTAGTATTGTGGCAGGGGGTAGCACAGATACGCAGTATTTT. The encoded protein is CASSIVAGGSTDTQYF.

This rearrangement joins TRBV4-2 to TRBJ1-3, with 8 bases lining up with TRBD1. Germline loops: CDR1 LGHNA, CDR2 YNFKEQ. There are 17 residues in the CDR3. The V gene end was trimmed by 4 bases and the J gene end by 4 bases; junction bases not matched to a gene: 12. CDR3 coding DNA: TGTGCCAGCAGCCCCCCCCCAGGGGGCGCGCAAGGAAACACCATATATTTT. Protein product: CASSPPPGGAQGNTIYF.

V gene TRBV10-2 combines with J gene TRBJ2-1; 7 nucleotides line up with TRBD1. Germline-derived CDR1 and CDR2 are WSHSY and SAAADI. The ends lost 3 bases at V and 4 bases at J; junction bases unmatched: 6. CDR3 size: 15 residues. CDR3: CASSEFDRDYNEQFF. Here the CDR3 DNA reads TGCGCCAGCAGTGAATTTGACAGGGATTACAATGAGCAGTTCTTC.

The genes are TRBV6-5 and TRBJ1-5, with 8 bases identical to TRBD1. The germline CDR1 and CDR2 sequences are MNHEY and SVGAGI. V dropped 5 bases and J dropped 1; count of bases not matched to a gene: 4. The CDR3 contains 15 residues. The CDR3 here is CASSGQGLSNQPQHF. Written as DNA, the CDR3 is TGTGCCAGCAGTGGACAGGGTTTGAGCAATCAGCCCCAGCATTTT.